This is a list of T cell receptor beta chains from one sample in a study of OX40 agonist ivuxolimab in advanced cancers. Profiled with immunoSEQ multiplex PCR; TCRdb holds only in-frame clones, not every one. The sample includes some 83,000 clones, roughly nine tenths of them seen just once. The specimen comprised CD4+ or CD8+ T cells sorted from blood, sampled in a trial of the OX40 agonist ivuxolimab. Receptor source: an adult with an advanced solid tumor such as melanoma, head and neck, liver or kidney cancer. Each CDR3 is given with its conserved first and last residue. Each record gives: D gene, V gene, clone size, J gene, CDR3 protein, CDR3 DNA. The D gene is left open where the match is weak. Size values are once, few and many counts, or a class for expanded clones, and some rows have none.

>TRBD2|TRBV5-4|.|TRBJ2-2
CASSARLAATGELFF
TGTGCCAGCAGCGCAAGACTAGCGGCCACCGGGGAGCTGTTTTTT
>TRBD2|TRBV10-3|.|TRBJ2-1
CAISESALAGNNEQFF
TGTGCCATCAGTGAGTCTGCACTAGCGGGGAACAATGAGCAGTTCTTC
>.|TRBV7-2|few|TRBJ1-1
CASKSGGVPWNTEAFF
TGTGCCAGTAAGTCCGGGGGCGTACCTTGGAACACTGAAGCTTTCTTT
>.|TRBV28|.|TRBJ1-5
CASSLLTDSNQPQHF
TGTGCCAGCAGTTTACTCACAGATAGCAATCAGCCCCAGCATTTT
>.|TRBV10-2|.|TRBJ2-7
CAISGQLGIEQYF
TGCGCCATCTCCGGCCAACTAGGTATCGAGCAGTACTTC
>.|TRBV30|.|TRBJ1-1
CAWRGRGGANTEAFF
TGTGCCTGGAGAGGAAGGGGGGGTGCGAACACTGAAGCTTTCTTT
>.|TRBV6-5|.|TRBJ2-7
CATSTRGTDRYEQYF
TGTGCCACCTCGACTCGGGGAACTGATAGGTACGAGCAGTACTTC
>TRBD1|TRBV7-2|.|TRBJ2-3
CASSLGTGATDTQYF
TGTGCCAGCAGCTTGGGTACAGGGGCCACAGATACGCAGTATTTT
>.|TRBV7-2|.|TRBJ1-1
CASSSRGGYSTTEAFF
TGTGCCAGCAGCTCCCGTGGCGGATACAGTACCACTGAAGCTTTCTTT
>.|TRBV11-2|.|TRBJ2-1
CASSPMGSSYNEQFF
TGTGCCAGCAGCCCGATGGGGAGTTCCTACAATGAGCAGTTCTTC
>TRBD1|TRBV19|.|TRBJ1-1
CASSIRDRLERNTEAFF
TGTGCCAGTAGTATTCGGGACAGGCTGGAAAGGAACACTGAAGCTTTCTTT
>.|TRBV6-1|.|TRBJ2-7
CASMVGSYSYEQYF
TGTGCCAGCATGGTCGGGAGCTACTCCTACGAGCAGTACTTC
>.|TRBV2|once|TRBJ1-2
CASSEALQGRAYGYTF
TGTGCCAGCAGTGAAGCGCTTCAGGGAAGGGCGTATGGCTACACCTTC
>.|TRBV15|few|TRBJ2-2
CATSRGGSGNTGELFF
TGTGCCACCAGCAGAGGTGGTAGCGGAAACACCGGGGAGCTGTTTTTT
>.|TRBV5-1|.|TRBJ1-2
CASSLVVGAHYGYTF
TGCGCCAGCAGCTTGGTGGTAGGAGCACACTATGGCTACACCTTC
>TRBD2|TRBV2|.|TRBJ2-7
CASGREGYEQYF
TGTGCCAGCGGGCGGGAGGGCTACGAGCAGTACTTC
>.|TRBV7-2|.|TRBJ2-7
CASSLTVTHEQYF
TGTGCCAGCAGCCTGACTGTAACCCATGAGCAGTACTTC
>TRBD1|TRBV6-1|.|TRBJ1-2
CASSERGRIGGYTF
TGTGCCAGCAGTGAAAGGGGGCGAATCGGTGGCTACACCTTC
>.|TRBV10-3|.|TRBJ2-5
CAISYQGGETQYF
TGTGCCATCAGTTACCAGGGGGGAGAGACCCAGTACTTC
>TRBD2|TRBV10-3|.|TRBJ2-5
CAISGAGGPAQETQYF
TGTGCCATCAGTGGCGCGGGGGGCCCAGCCCAAGAGACCCAGTACTTC
>TRBD1|TRBV25-1|.|TRBJ1-2
CASRGTGKGDGYTF
TGTGCCAGCAGGGGGACAGGGAAAGGGGATGGCTACACCTTC
>.|TRBV7-8|.|TRBJ2-1
CASSWGSGPFF
TGTGCCAGCAGCTGGGGCTCAGGGCCGTTCTTC
>TRBD1|TRBV6-6|.|TRBJ2-5
CASRQLAGGKGETQYF
TGTGCCAGCAGGCAGCTGGCAGGGGGCAAAGGAGAGACCCAGTACTTC
>.|TRBV2|once|TRBJ2-3
CASSRTDNTDTQYF
TGTGCCAGCAGTCGGACAGATAACACAGATACGCAGTATTTT
>TRBD2|TRBV6-5|.|TRBJ2-4
CASSPAGDIQYF
TGTGCCAGCAGCCCCGCGGGGGACATTCAGTACTTC
>.|TRBV10-3|.|TRBJ1-2
CAISDQGPSIF
TGTGCCATCAGTGATCAGGGTCCTTCGATCTTC
>.|TRBV7-3|once|TRBJ1-3
CASSLGVSISGNTIYF
TGTGCCAGCAGCTTAGGAGTCTCGATCTCTGGAAACACCATATATTTT
>TRBD2|TRBV5-1|.|TRBJ2-1
CASSDGLGEIDEQFF
TGCGCCAGCAGCGATGGACTAGGGGAAATCGATGAGCAGTTCTTC
>TRBD1|TRBV7-3|.|TRBJ2-2
CASSRDSLGELFF
TGTGCCAGCAGCCGGGACAGCCTAGGGGAGCTGTTTTTT
>.|TRBV7-3|.|TRBJ1-1
CASSYGSNTEAFF
TGTGCCAGCAGCTACGGCAGCAACACTGAAGCTTTCTTT
>.|TRBV7-3|.|TRBJ2-2
CASSPLVGNTGELFF
TGTGCCAGCAGCCCACTAGTGGGGAACACCGGGGAGCTGTTTTTT
>.|TRBV19|.|TRBJ2-7
CASSIANREAYEQYF
TGTGCCAGTAGTATAGCTAACAGGGAAGCCTACGAGCAGTACTTC
>TRBD1|TRBV5-1|.|TRBJ2-2
CASSWGGQGIGGELFF
TGCGCCAGCAGCTGGGGCGGACAGGGTATTGGCGGGGAGCTGTTTTTT
>.|TRBV4-3|.|TRBJ1-3
CASSQDWRAGNTIYF
TGCGCCAGCAGCCAAGATTGGAGGGCTGGAAACACCATATATTTT
>.|TRBV5-5|.|TRBJ1-2
CASSFRPDNYGYTF
TGTGCCAGCAGCTTTCGGCCAGATAACTATGGCTACACCTTC
>.|TRBV6-6|.|TRBJ2-2
CASTAANTGELFF
TGTGCCAGCACAGCAGCGAACACCGGGGAGCTGTTTTTT